This passage covers 14 T cell receptor beta chains from one sample sequenced in a study of beta chain features in type 1 diabetes. Points from the study as a whole: For Type 1 diabetes patients, all four CD4+ subsets carried TCRB CDR3s that were moderately but significantly shorter.

Expressed TCRB transcripts were sequenced because the isolated RNA had all been reverse transcribed beforehand. The repertoire was sequenced with immunoSEQ multiplex PCR; TCRdb's copy has only in-frame clones and lacks some. Here the sample spans a few hundred thousand clones, about 15% being singletons. For these TCRs, the target antigens are not known. Sequences were obtained from naive CD4+ T cells from blood. Receptor source: a young man with type 1 diabetes.

The chain joins TRBV7-2 to TRBJ2-7; 7 bases line up with TRBD1. The CDR3 runs to 14 residues. Germline-derived CDR1 and CDR2 are SGHTA and FQGNSA. With V trimmed by 6 bases and J by 2 bases, 7 bases remained unmatched. In nucleotides, the CDR3 is TGTGCCAGCAGTTACCGGACAGGAGCCTACGAGCAGTACTTC. Translated, it gives CASSYRTGAYEQYF.

This clone occurred a few times. The V and J genes are TRBV6-6 and TRBJ2-7, with 8 bases fitting TRBD1. The CDR3 is 14 residues long. The V gene's germline CDR1 is MNHNY and CDR2 SVGAGI (reference sequence). V trimming: 1 base; J trimming: 3 bases; junction bases outside the gene matches: 2. The CDR3 reads CASSYFGQGYEQYF. CDR3 DNA: TGTGCCAGCAGTTACTTCGGACAGGGCTACGAGCAGTACTTC.

This clone showed up just a few times. The same CDR3 can be traced to other DNA sequences in this sample. This chain joins TRBV5-1 and TRBJ2-5; 7 bases are shared with TRBD1. CDR1 SGHRS and CDR2 YFSETQ come from the germline V gene. CDR3 length: 13 residues. The trim removed 4 bases at V and 5 bases at J, leaving 5 bases unmatched. The CDR3 nucleotides read TGCGCCAGCAGCCTAGGGGGCTCGGAGACCCAGTACTTC. Translating it yields CASSLGGSETQYF.

J is TRBJ2-2 and V is TRBV9, with 10 bases identical to TRBD1. The CDR3 contains 17 residues. Germline CDR1 SGDLS, CDR2 YYNGEE. With 3 bases clipped from V and 2 bases from J, the junction kept 7 bases outside the gene matches. CDR3 DNA sequence: TGTGCCAGCAGCGAAATGACAGGGGGCATTAACACCGGGGAGCTGTTTTTT. It yields the protein CASSEMTGGINTGELFF.

The chain joins TRBV5-1 to TRBJ2-7; 7 bases fit TRBD1. The junction had 6 bases not matched to a gene; V was cut back by 4 bases and J by 5 bases. Germline values: CDR1 SGHRS, CDR2 YFSETQ. This CDR3 is 13 amino acids long. This chain's CDR3 is CASSAQGLNEQYF. CDR3 nucleotides: TGCGCCAGCAGCGCACAGGGGCTCAACGAGCAGTACTTC.

The rearrangement uses TRBV29-1 and TRBJ2-3; TRBD2 might be the D (7 bases). V gave up 3 bases and J gave up 6 bases, with 19 bases separating them. The CDR3 sequence is 15 residues long. Per germline, CDR1 SQVTM and CDR2 ANQGSEA. This chain's CDR3 is CSVESHGGGQDTQYF. In DNA, the CDR3 is TGCAGCGTTGAGTCGCATGGCGGGGGCCAGGATACGCAGTATTTT.

V usage is TRBV25-1 and J usage is TRBJ1-1; no clear D. V was shortened by 5 bases and J by 1 base, with 11 bases between the two germline ends. Per the germline V gene, CDR1 is MGHDK and CDR2 is SYGVNS. The length of the CDR3 is 14 residues. CDR3 region: CASSYTEWNTEAFF. CDR3 DNA sequence: TGTGCCAGCAGTTACACAGAATGGAACACTGAAGCTTTCTTT.

This clone was detected a few times. This chain links TRBV30 with TRBJ2-2, with a tentative D call TRBD2 (5 bases). The CDR3 has 13 amino acids. V shed 7 bases and J shed 0 bases, with 9 bases lying between them. Germline V gene lookup returns CDR1 GTSNPN and CDR2 SVGIG (reference sequence). The CDR3 spells CAFGIANTGELFF. CDR3 sequence (DNA): TGTGCCTTCGGGATCGCGAACACCGGGGAGCTGTTTTTT. The variable domain in full, with the rest retrieved from reference TRBV30 and TRBJ2-2, is SQTIHQWPATLVQPVGSPLSLECTVEGTSNPNLYWYRQAAGRGLQLLFYSVGIGQISSEVPQNLSASRPQDRQFILSSKKLLLSDSGFYLCAFGIANTGELFFGEGSRLTVL.

The chain employs TRBV5-1 and TRBJ1-6; D might be TRBD1 (5 bases). CDR3 length: 15 amino acids. The V and J ends lost 3 bases and 5 bases respectively, with 12 bases between them. From germline, CDR1 is SGHRS and CDR2 YFSETQ. This CDR3 is CASSSGTGNNSPLHF. The CDR3 nucleotides are TGCGCCAGCAGCTCCGGGACTGGGAATAATTCACCCCTCCACTTT.

The chain carries TRBV29-1 and TRBJ2-7, with D hard to call. Germline-derived CDR1 and CDR2 are SQVTM and ANQGSEA. This CDR3 spans 13 amino acids. The ends were cut back, 6 bases at V and 0 bases at J, with 12 bases in the middle. The CDR3 region is CSVPSEVSYEQYF. CDR3 bases: TGCAGCGTCCCGAGTGAGGTCTCCTACGAGCAGTACTTC.

This clone was counted between two and nine times. The chain links TRBV28 to TRBJ1-2, with TRBD1 matching 9 bases. Germline V gene lookup returns CDR1 MDHEN and CDR2 SYDVKM. This CDR3 contains 14 residues. V dropped 6 bases and J dropped 3; count of bases not matched to a gene: 5. The chain's CDR3 is CASSNRGPDYGYTF. CDR3 nucleotides: TGTGCCAGCAGCAACAGGGGGCCGGACTATGGCTACACCTTC.

This clone has only a few counts. This sample includes further DNA sequences coding for the same CDR3. The chain combines TRBV4-1 with TRBJ2-7; tentative D call: TRBD2 (5 bases). CDR1 is MGHRA, CDR2 YSYEKL, per germline. Trimming removed 1 base at V and 4 bases at J, with 8 bases between. The CDR3 has 13 residues. CDR3 region: CASSQGTPYEQYF. The DNA for the CDR3 is TGCGCCAGCAGCCAAGGGACTCCTTACGAGCAGTACTTC.

The chain couples TRBV7-2 to TRBJ2-1; the match to TRBD2 covers 8 bases. The CDR3 is 17 residues long. V shed 7 bases, J shed 4 bases, and the junction held 15 bases outside the gene matches. Germline assignment: CDR1 SGHTA and CDR2 FQGNSA. The CDR3 nucleotides are TGTGCCAGCACCCTCGAAGCGGGGGCGATCCGATACAATGAGCAGTTCTTC. As protein: CASTLEAGAIRYNEQFF.

The chain couples TRBV2 to TRBJ1-5; 7 nucleotides agree with TRBD1. The J segment lost 7 bases and the V segment lost 6 bases, leaving 9 bases of the junction unmatched. CDR3 length equals 14 residues. The germline gives CDR1 SNHLY, CDR2 FYNNEI. CDR3: CASRGDSQNQPQHF. Written as DNA, the CDR3 is TGTGCCAGCAGGGGGGACAGTCAAAACCAGCCCCAGCATTTT.